This entry is about one TCR beta chain. The V gene's germline CDR1 is LNHDA and CDR2 SQIVND (reference sequence). With V trimmed by 4 bases and J by 3 bases, 6 bases remained unmatched. The CDR3 loop spans 15 amino acids. This sample is part of a study of blood T cell repertoires in COVID-19. Study overall: The origin of the acute and convalescent COVID-19 samples was the United States, Italy and Spain.

Libraries were prepared by immunoSEQ multiplex PCR; TCRdb keeps only in-frame clonotypes and omits some of them. The sample includes 250,000 to 300,000 clones, around 83% of them seen just once. Input material: peripheral blood. The receptor comes from a man older than 75 with acute or convalescent COVID-19. The chain combines TRBV19 with TRBJ2-3; the match to TRBD2 covers 8 bases. CDR3 nucleotides: TGTGCCAGTAGTACGGGGGGGACCCTTACAGATACGCAGTATTTT. It codes for CASSTGGTLTDTQYF.